Below, one T cell receptor (beta chain) is given with its context. The antigen it binds to is not known. Nothing much larger sits one base from this clone, and base qualities are not available. Libraries came from RT-PCR. The sequencer listed for this sample is Illumina HiSeq 2500. In-frame beta chains were kept once TCRdb had trimmed the public reads at Q25 with fastp and called clones with MiXCR. Every CDR3 protein is listed once, alongside the most common genes and DNA of its rows. The sample records fewer than 750,000 distinct CDR3 sequences, 12% to 15% of which are singletons. Around 10% of the sample is held by the ten biggest clonotypes. This record comes from a study of response to subunit inactivated influenza vaccine (dated by TCRdb to the late 2010s). General notes on the study: To follow how T cells responded to a trivalent subunit inactivated influenza vaccine, the researchers relied on deep quantitative profiling of the T cell receptor repertoire.

Findings and caveats that apply to the study as a whole: The authors proposed that each seasonal influenza vaccination may bring in only a limited number of new T cells.

The sequencing here drew on PBMCs from blood, taken approximately 12 days after vaccination. This clonotype was sampled from a man in his fifties who received an inactivated influenza vaccine. Donor details come from another sample of the same person, matched by shared clones.

Read as DNA, the sequence is TGTGCCAGCAGCTCGAAGACAGGGGGGAGTTTCGGGGAGCTGTTTTTT. This encodes CASSSKTGGSFGELFF. The chain joins TRBV7-2 to TRBJ2-2; 9 central bases correspond to TRBD1. The CDR3 contains 16 residues, cysteine and phenylalanine counted. Left in the record is the CDR3 DNA by itself, 48 bases read in frame from the first base. Reading the germline V gene gives CDR1 SGHTA and CDR2 FQGNSA. Trimmed from V: 4 bases; trimmed from J: 7 bases; junction bases lacking a gene match: 10.